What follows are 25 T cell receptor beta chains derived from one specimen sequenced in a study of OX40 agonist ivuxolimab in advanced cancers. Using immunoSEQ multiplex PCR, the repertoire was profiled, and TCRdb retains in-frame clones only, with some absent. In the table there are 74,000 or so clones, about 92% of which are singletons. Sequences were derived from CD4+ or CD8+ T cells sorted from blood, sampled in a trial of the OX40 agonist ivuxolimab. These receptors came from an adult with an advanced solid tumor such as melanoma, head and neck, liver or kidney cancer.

CDR3 DNA: TGTGCCACCAGCAGAGATCTGGGGCAGGGCACTGAAGCTTTCTTT. It encodes CATSRDLGQGTEAFF. The V call is TRBV15, the J call TRBJ1-1, with TRBD1 as a possible D gene (5 bases). The CDR3 extends over 15 amino acids. From germline, CDR1 is LNHNV and CDR2 YYDKDF (reference sequence). Trimming pared 0 bases from V and 4 bases from J, leaving 12 bases between.

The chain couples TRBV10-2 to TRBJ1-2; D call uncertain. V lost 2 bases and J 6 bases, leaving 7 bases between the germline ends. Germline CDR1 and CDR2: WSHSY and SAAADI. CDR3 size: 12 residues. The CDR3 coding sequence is TGCGCCAGCAGTGAGGGGATACATGGCTACACCTTC. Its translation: CASSEGIHGYTF.

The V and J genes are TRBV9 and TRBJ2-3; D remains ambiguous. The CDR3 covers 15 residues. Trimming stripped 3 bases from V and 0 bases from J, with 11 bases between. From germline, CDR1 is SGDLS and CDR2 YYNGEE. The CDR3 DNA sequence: TGTGCCAGCAGCGCGATTCTCCGTAGCACAGATACGCAGTATTTT. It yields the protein CASSAILRSTDTQYF.

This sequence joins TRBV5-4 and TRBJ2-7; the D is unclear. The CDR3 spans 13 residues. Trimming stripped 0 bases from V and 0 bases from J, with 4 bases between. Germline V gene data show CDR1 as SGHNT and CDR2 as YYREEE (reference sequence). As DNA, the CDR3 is TGTGCCAGCAGCTTGGACAACTCCTACGAGCAGTACTTC. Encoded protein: CASSLDNSYEQYF. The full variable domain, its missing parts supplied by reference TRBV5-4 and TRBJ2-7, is ETGVTQSPTHLIKTRGQQVTLRCSSQSGHNTVSWYQQALGQGPQFIFQYYREEENGRGNFPPRFSGLQFPNYSSELNVNALELDDSALYLCASSLDNSYEQYFGPGTRLTVT.

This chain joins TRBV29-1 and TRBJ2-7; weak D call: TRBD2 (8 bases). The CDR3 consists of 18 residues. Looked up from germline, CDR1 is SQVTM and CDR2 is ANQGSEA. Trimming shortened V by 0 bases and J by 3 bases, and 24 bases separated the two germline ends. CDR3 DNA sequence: TGCAGCGTTGAAGATATGGAACAGGGGATCGGGACTAGCTACGAGCAGTACTTC. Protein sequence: CSVEDMEQGIGTSYEQYF.

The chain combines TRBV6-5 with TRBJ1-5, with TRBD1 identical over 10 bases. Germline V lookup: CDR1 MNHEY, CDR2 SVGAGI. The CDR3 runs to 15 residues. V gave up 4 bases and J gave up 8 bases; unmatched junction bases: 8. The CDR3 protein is CASSSSGQGTKPQHF. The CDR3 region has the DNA TGTGCCAGCAGTTCCTCGGGACAGGGGACGAAGCCCCAGCATTTT.

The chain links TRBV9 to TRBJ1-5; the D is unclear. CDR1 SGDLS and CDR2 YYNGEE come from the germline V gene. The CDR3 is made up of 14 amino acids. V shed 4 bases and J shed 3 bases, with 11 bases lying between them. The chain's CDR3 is CASSPTVANQPQHF. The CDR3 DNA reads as TGTGCCAGCAGCCCAACCGTGGCCAATCAGCCCCAGCATTTT.

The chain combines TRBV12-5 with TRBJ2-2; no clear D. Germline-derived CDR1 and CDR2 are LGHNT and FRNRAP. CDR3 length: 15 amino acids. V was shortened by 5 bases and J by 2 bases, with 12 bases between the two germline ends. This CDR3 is CASGTFGLNTGELFF. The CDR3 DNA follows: TGTGCTAGTGGTACCTTCGGGTTAAACACCGGGGAGCTGTTTTTT.

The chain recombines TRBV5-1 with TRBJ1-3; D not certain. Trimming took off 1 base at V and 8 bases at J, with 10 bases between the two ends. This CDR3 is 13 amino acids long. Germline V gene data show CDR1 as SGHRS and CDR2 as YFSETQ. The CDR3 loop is CASSLTVRDTIYF. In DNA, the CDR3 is TGCGCCAGCAGCTTGACAGTGAGAGACACCATATATTTT.

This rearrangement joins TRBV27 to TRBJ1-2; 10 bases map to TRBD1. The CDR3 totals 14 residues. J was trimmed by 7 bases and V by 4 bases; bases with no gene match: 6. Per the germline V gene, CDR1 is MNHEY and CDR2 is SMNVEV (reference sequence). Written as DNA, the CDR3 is TGTGCCAGCAGTTCCGGGACAGGGGAGACTGGCTACACCTTC. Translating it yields CASSSGTGETGYTF.

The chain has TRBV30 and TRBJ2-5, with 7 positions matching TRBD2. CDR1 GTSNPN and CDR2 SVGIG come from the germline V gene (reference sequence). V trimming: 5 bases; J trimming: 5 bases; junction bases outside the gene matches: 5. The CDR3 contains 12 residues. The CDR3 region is CAWAGVGETQYF. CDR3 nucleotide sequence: TGTGCCTGGGCGGGAGTGGGGGAGACCCAGTACTTC.

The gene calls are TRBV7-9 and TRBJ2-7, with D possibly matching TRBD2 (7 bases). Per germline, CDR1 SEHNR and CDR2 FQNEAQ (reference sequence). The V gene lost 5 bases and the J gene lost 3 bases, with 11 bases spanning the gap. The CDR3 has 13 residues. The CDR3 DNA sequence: TGTGCCAGCAGCATAGGGGGGGTCTACGAGCAGTACTTC. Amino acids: CASSIGGVYEQYF.

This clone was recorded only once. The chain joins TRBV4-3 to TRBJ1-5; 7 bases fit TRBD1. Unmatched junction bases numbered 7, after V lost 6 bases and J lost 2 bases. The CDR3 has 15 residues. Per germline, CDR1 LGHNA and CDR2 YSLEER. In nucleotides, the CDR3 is TGCGCCAGCAGAACCTGGACAGGAGGCAATCAGCCCCAGCATTTT. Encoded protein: CASRTWTGGNQPQHF.

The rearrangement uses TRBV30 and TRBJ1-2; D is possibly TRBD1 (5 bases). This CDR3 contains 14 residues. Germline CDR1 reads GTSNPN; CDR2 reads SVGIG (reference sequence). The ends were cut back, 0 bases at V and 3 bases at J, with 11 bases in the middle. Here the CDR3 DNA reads TGTGCCTGGAGTGTCGGGACGGATTACTATGGCTACACCTTC. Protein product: CAWSVGTDYYGYTF.

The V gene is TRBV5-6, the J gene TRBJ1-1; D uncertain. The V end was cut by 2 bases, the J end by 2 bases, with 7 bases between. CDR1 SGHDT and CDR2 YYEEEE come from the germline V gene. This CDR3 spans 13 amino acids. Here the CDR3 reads CASSFELNTEAFF. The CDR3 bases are TGTGCCAGCAGCTTCGAATTAAACACTGAAGCTTTCTTT.

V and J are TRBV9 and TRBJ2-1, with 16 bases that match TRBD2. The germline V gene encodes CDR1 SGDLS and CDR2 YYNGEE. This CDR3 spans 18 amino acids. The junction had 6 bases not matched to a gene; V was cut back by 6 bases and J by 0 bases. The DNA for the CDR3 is TGTGCCAGCAACAGGGGACTAGCGGGAGGGAGCTCCTACAATGAGCAGTTCTTC. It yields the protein CASNRGLAGGSSYNEQFF. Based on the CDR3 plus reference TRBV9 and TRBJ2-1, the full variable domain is DSGVTQTPKHLITATGQRVTLRCSPRSGDLSVYWYQQSLDQGLQFLIQYYNGEERAKGNILERFSAQQFPDLHSELNLSSLELGDSALYFCASNRGLAGGSSYNEQFFGPGTRLTVL.

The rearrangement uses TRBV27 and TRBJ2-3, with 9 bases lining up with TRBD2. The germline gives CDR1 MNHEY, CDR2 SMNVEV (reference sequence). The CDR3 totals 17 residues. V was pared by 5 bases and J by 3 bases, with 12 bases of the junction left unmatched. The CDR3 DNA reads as TGTGCCAGCAGTATCCGATACCTAGCGGGGCTTACAGATACGCAGTATTTT. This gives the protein CASSIRYLAGLTDTQYF.

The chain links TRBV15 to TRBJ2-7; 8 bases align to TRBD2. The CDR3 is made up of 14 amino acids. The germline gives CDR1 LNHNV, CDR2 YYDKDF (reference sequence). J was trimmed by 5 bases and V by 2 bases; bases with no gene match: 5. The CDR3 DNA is TGTGCCACCAGCAGATACCCGGGAGGGAACGAGCAGTACTTC. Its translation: CATSRYPGGNEQYF.

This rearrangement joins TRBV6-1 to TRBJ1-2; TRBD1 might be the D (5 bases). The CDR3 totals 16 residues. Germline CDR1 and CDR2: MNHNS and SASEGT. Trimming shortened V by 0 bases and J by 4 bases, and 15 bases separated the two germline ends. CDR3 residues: CASSEAIRNGAYGYTF. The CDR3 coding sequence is TGTGCCAGCAGTGAAGCGATCAGGAACGGGGCCTATGGCTACACCTTC.

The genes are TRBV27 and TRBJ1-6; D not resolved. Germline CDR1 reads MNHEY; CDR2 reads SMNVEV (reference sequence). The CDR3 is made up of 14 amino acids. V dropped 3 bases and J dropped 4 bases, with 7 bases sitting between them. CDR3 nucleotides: TGTGCCAGCAGTTTTACATCGTATAATTCACCCCTCCACTTT. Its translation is CASSFTSYNSPLHF.

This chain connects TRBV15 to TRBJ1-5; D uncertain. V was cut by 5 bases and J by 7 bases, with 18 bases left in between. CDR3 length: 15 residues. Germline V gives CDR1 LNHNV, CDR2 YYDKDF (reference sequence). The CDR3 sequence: CATSPGQGPRQPQHF. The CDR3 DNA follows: TGTGCCACCAGCCCCGGCCAAGGGCCCAGGCAGCCCCAGCATTTT.

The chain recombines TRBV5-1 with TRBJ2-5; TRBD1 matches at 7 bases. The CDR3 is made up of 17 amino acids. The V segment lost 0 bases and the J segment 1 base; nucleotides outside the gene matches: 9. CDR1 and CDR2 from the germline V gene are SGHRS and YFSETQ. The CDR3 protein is CASSLEGLGGPQETQYF. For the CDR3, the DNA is TGCGCCAGCAGCTTGGAAGGGTTAGGGGGCCCCCAAGAGACCCAGTACTTC.

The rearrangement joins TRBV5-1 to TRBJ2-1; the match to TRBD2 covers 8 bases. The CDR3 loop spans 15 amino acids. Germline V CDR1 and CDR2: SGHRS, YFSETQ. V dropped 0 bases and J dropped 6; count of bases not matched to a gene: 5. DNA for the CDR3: TGCGCCAGCAGCTTGGAGGCTAGCGGGTCCAATGAGCAGTTCTTC. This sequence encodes CASSLEASGSNEQFF. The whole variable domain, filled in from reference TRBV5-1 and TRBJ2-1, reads KAGVTQTPRYLIKTRGQQVTLSCSPISGHRSVSWYQQTPGQGLQFLFEYFSETQRNKGNFPGRFSGRQFSNSRSEMNVSTLELGDSALYLCASSLEASGSNEQFFGPGTRLTVL.

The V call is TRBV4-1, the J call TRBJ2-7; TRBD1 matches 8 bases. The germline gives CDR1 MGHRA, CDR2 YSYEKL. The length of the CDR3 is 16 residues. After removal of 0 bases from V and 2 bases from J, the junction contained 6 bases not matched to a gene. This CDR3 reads CASSQDLGTGAYEQYF. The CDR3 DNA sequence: TGCGCCAGCAGCCAAGATTTGGGGACAGGTGCCTACGAGCAGTACTTC.

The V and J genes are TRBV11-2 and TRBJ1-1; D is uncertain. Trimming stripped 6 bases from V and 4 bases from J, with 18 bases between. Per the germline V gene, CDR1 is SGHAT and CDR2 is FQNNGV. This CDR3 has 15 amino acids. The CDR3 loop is CASRPKGTGGTEAFF. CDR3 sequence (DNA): TGTGCCAGCAGACCTAAGGGTACGGGAGGCACTGAAGCTTTCTTT.